Listed below are T cell receptor beta chains from one sample, sequenced in a study of cytomegalovirus exposure and HLA in healthy donors. Some clones are missing from TCRdb's copy, which holds only in-frame ones; the method was immunoSEQ multiplex PCR. The sample has about 120,000 clones; 65% to 80% are singletons. Sequencing used PBMCs. The receptors shown here come from a woman in her thirties or forties in good health and CMV-seropositive. CDR3s include the opening cysteine and the closing phenylalanine or tryptophan. Fields, in order: D gene, V gene, J gene, clone size, CDR3 DNA, CDR3 protein. The D gene is left open where the match is weak. A row's size may be missing; if present it is once, few, many or a size class.

>TRBD2|TRBV6-4|TRBJ2-1|-
TGTGCCAGCAGACCTAGCGGGGATAAGAACAATGAGCAGTTCTTC
CASRPSGDKNNEQFF
>-|TRBV7-9|TRBJ2-6|-
TGTGCCAGCAGCTTACGGACGGGGAGCCTGACTTTC
CASSLRTGSLTF
>TRBD2|TRBV30|TRBJ2-2|-
TGTGCCTGGAGGCTAACTAGCGGGAGGCCCCTCGAAAACACCGGGGAGCTGTTTTTT
CAWRLTSGRPLENTGELFF
>TRBD1|TRBV7-8|TRBJ1-5|-
TGTGCCAGCAGCCCCCTTCCCGGGACAGGGGGTGAGGGTCAGCCCCAGCATTTT
CASSPLPGTGGEGQPQHF
>-|TRBV27|TRBJ1-1|-
TGTGCCAGCAGTTTATGGGGGAGGGGCACTGAAGCTTTCTTT
CASSLWGRGTEAFF
>TRBD1|TRBV5-8|TRBJ1-1|-
TGTGCCAGCAGCACGGGACAGCTATACACTGAAGCTTTCTTT
CASSTGQLYTEAFF
>-|TRBV7-3|TRBJ2-2|-
TGTGCCAGCAGCCTACTCCTGAACACCGGGGAGCTGTTTTTT
CASSLLLNTGELFF
>-|TRBV19|TRBJ2-2|-
TGTGCCAGTAGGTCTCTGAACACCGGGGAGCTGTTTTTT
CASRSLNTGELFF
>TRBD2|TRBV19|TRBJ2-7|-
TGTGCCAGTAGTATGGTTGCGGGGGGCTCCTACGAGCAGTACTTC
CASSMVAGGSYEQYF
>TRBD1|TRBV6-5|TRBJ1-1|-
TGTGCCAGCAGTTACTCGACAGGGGAGGCTCTTGCATCTTTCTTT
CASSYSTGEALASFF
>TRBD1|TRBV5-1|TRBJ1-4|-
TGCGCCAGCAGCTCTGCCCGGGACAGGCCTAATGAAAAACTGTTTTTT
CASSSARDRPNEKLFF
>TRBD1|TRBV5-1|TRBJ1-4|-
TGCGCCAGCAGCCCGACCGGGACAGATAATGAAAAACTGTTTTTT
CASSPTGTDNEKLFF
>TRBD2|TRBV7-2|TRBJ2-3|-
TGTGCCAGCAGCCTTAGCGGGGGGATCTCCACAGATACGCAGTATTTT
CASSLSGGISTDTQYF
>-|TRBV30|TRBJ2-2|once
TGTGCCTGGAGTGTGGGCAGGGAGGCCGGGGAGCTGTTTTTT
CAWSVGREAGELFF
>-|TRBV5-1|TRBJ2-1|-
TGCGCCAGCAGCTTGGGTGGAGTCCCCCTATCTAGCGTTGGGCAGTTCTTC
CASSLGGVPLSSVGQFF
>TRBD1|TRBV9|TRBJ2-3|-
TGTGCCAGCAGCGTAGGCATTGGACAGGGGGCAGATACGCAGTATTTT
CASSVGIGQGADTQYF
>TRBD2|TRBV7-3|TRBJ2-2|-
TGTGCCAGCAGCAAGCCGGGACTAGCGGGAGTAACCGGGGAGCTGTTTTTT
CASSKPGLAGVTGELFF
>-|TRBV7-9|TRBJ2-5|-
TGTGCCAGCAGCTTAGCCCCCATGGGGAGGGAGACCCAGTACTTC
CASSLAPMGRETQYF
>-|TRBV5-1|TRBJ2-7|-
TGCGCCAGCAGCTCCAGGGTTTTCCCCTACGAGCAGTACTTC
CASSSRVFPYEQYF
>-|TRBV6-5|TRBJ1-3|-
TGTGCCAGCGGTAGGAGGGGATTCTCTGGAAACACCATATATTTT
CASGRRGFSGNTIYF
>-|TRBV15|TRBJ1-1|-
TGTGCCACCAGCAGAGATCTAGCACCCTCGGATTGGAACACTGAAGCTTTCTTT
CATSRDLAPSDWNTEAFF
>-|TRBV7-3|TRBJ2-7|-
TGTGCCAGCAGCTTAACTAGCAGGGGCGAGCAGTACTTC
CASSLTSRGEQYF
>-|TRBV6-1|TRBJ1-5|-
TGTGCCAGCAGTGAAAGCGGGGGCAATCAGCCCCAGCATTTT
CASSESGGNQPQHF
>TRBD2|TRBV5-8|TRBJ2-1|-
TGTGCCAGCAGCCGACCGGGACTAGATGTCGATGAGCAGTTCTTC
CASSRPGLDVDEQFF
>TRBD1|TRBV5-6|TRBJ1-6|-
TGTGCCAGCAGCCCGTCCCGGGACAGGGGGGGCAATTCACCCCTCCACTTT
CASSPSRDRGGNSPLHF
>-|TRBV5-6|TRBJ2-1|-
TGTGCCAGCAGCCTGGGACGGGAGCGCTCCTACAATGAGCAGTTCTTC
CASSLGRERSYNEQFF
>-|TRBV7-2|TRBJ2-4|once
TGTGCCAGCAATATACAGGGAGCCAAAAACATTCAGTACTTC
CASNIQGAKNIQYF
>-|TRBV4-2|TRBJ1-6|few
TGTGCCAGCAGCTTGGACAAGAATTCACCCCTCCACTTT
CASSLDKNSPLHF
>-|TRBV6-5|TRBJ1-4|few
TGTGCCAGCAGTTACGAGGGCCGAAAGGAAAAACTGTTTTTT
CASSYEGRKEKLFF
>TRBD1|TRBV5-1|TRBJ2-5|once
TGCGCCAGCAGCTTGGCCGGGACAGGCCAAGAGACCCAGTACTTC
CASSLAGTGQETQYF
>-|TRBV5-6|TRBJ1-1|-
TGTGCCAGCAGCTTCAGGGGCCGAGACACTGAAGCTTTCTTT
CASSFRGRDTEAFF
>-|TRBV19|TRBJ1-1|-
TGTGCCAGTAGTAGGGTGGAGACGACTGAAGCTTTCTTT
CASSRVETTEAFF
>-|TRBV2|TRBJ1-1|few
TGTGCCAGCAGTACCTCAGTGAACACTGAAGCTTTCTTT
CASSTSVNTEAFF
>TRBD2|TRBV7-8|TRBJ2-3|-
TGTGCCAGCAGCTTACTGGCGGGAGGGCGGATTTTCACAGATACGCAGTATTTT
CASSLLAGGRIFTDTQYF
>TRBD2|TRBV11-2|TRBJ2-3|-
TGTGCCAGCAGCTCCAGACTAGCGGGAGCCGATACGCAGTATTTT
CASSSRLAGADTQYF
>TRBD1|TRBV4-3|TRBJ1-6|-
TGCGCCAGCAGCCCACTGGGACAGGGTGATTCACCCCTCCACTTT
CASSPLGQGDSPLHF
>-|TRBV29-1|TRBJ1-2|-
TGCAGCGTTGAGTTCTACTATGGCTACACCTTC
CSVEFYYGYTF
>-|TRBV5-4|TRBJ1-6|once
TGTGCCAGCAGCCCTACAGGTTATAATTCACCCCTCCACTTT
CASSPTGYNSPLHF
>-|TRBV4-1|TRBJ1-5|-
TGCGCCAGCAGCCCTCCAGGGCGGTCAGCCCAGCATTTT
CASSPPGRSAQHF